This entry lists 8 T cell receptor beta chains sequenced from one sample in a study of CD8+ T cells in alopecia areata. RNA was extracted and reverse transcribed into cDNA as the sequencing template. TCRdb's copy holds only in-frame clones and misses some; the assay was immunoSEQ multiplex PCR. The sample lists 100,000 to 150,000 clones, around two fifths occurring once. The source material was CD4+ T cells sorted from blood. Receptors were obtained from a human donor with alopecia areata.

The chain couples TRBV29-1 to TRBJ1-1, with D unclear. The ends were cut back, 6 bases at V and 2 bases at J, with 13 bases in the middle. Germline loops: CDR1 SQVTM, CDR2 ANQGSEA. This CDR3 has 13 residues. The CDR3 nucleotides read TGCAGCGTCATCTCGCTTTTCAACACTGAAGCTTTCTTT. Translation: CSVISLFNTEAFF.

This clone was counted between two and nine times. The chain employs TRBV30 and TRBJ1-5, with D possibly matching TRBD1 (6 bases). Per the germline V gene, CDR1 is GTSNPN and CDR2 is SVGIG (reference sequence). The V and J ends lost 3 bases and 7 bases respectively, with 13 bases between them. This CDR3 spans 13 amino acids. The CDR3 coding sequence is TGTGCCTGGAGCGGCACAGGGTCGCAGCCCCAGCATTTT. Its protein product is CAWSGTGSQPQHF.

The table lists this clone with a few counts. The CDR3 sequence is CASSQDWSKNIQYF. As DNA, the CDR3 is TGCGCCAGCAGCCAAGATTGGAGCAAAAACATTCAGTACTTC. The chain has TRBV4-1 and TRBJ2-4; unclear D gene. Trimming took 0 bases from V and 3 from J, leaving 6 bases between them. The CDR3 contains 14 residues. Per the germline V gene, CDR1 is MGHRA and CDR2 is YSYEKL.

The genes are TRBV30 and TRBJ2-1, with 10 positions matching TRBD2. The germline gives CDR1 GTSNPN, CDR2 SVGIG (reference sequence). V lost 5 bases, J lost 3 bases, and 7 bases stayed unmatched. CDR3 size: 15 residues. CDR3 protein: CAWATSGAHYNEQFF. In nucleotides, the CDR3 is TGTGCCTGGGCAACTAGCGGGGCCCACTACAATGAGCAGTTCTTC.

This clone was seen a handful of times. V usage is TRBV29-1 and J usage is TRBJ2-1; 8 bases match TRBD1. This CDR3 spans 13 amino acids. The ends lost 5 bases at V and 8 bases at J; junction bases unmatched: 8. Germline CDR1 SQVTM, CDR2 ANQGSEA. CDR3: CSVRRQGSHEQFF. DNA for the CDR3: TGCAGCGTTCGCCGACAGGGGTCGCATGAGCAGTTCTTC.

This clone has more than one count but fewer than ten. The rearrangement links TRBV29-1 to TRBJ2-7; 10 nucleotides align to TRBD1. V lost 1 base, J lost 0 bases, and 9 bases stayed unmatched. CDR3 length: 17 amino acids. Germline CDR1 and CDR2: SQVTM and ANQGSEA. The CDR3 region has the DNA TGCAGCGTTGAAGGCGGGGGACAGGGGCCACACTCCTACGAGCAGTACTTC. Its protein product is CSVEGGGQGPHSYEQYF.

The V and J genes are TRBV28 and TRBJ2-7; TRBD1 matches at 9 bases. The junction had 9 bases not matched to a gene; V was cut back by 6 bases and J by 6 bases. The CDR3 is 14 residues long. Looked up from germline, CDR1 is MDHEN and CDR2 is SYDVKM. For the CDR3, the DNA is TGTGCCAGCAGCCGCAGCGGGACAGGGCGCGAGCAGTACTTC. The encoded protein is CASSRSGTGREQYF.

In its sample, this clone was seen once. The chain joins TRBV5-1 to TRBJ1-2; 11 bases match TRBD1. Losses at the gene ends were 5 bases for V and 8 bases for J; bases not matched to a gene: 11. This CDR3 is built from 15 residues. Germline V gene data show CDR1 as SGHRS and CDR2 as YFSETQ. The CDR3 loop is CASRLITGQGDGYTF. The CDR3 coding sequence is TGCGCCAGCAGGCTAATAACGGGACAGGGGGACGGCTACACCTTC.